This TCR beta chain is from a study of T-cell memory formation after mild COVID-19. TCRdb itself ran the 5' RACE reads through MiXCR, one entry per CDR3 protein. The table lists over 350,000 distinct CDR3 sequences, 20% to 25% of them singletons. CDR1 is SQVTM, CDR2 ANQGSEA, per germline. CDR3 length: 12 residues. V lost 1 base, J lost 3 bases, and 7 bases lay in between. The genes are TRBV29-1 and TRBJ2-7; the D is unclear. Sequencing was performed on PBMCs or a T cell subset sorted from them (not recorded which). The clonotype was recovered from an adult woman who had mild COVID-19 (a few samples of this study predate the infection). Cell type and time point are not known. The chain's CDR3 is CSVEADHYEQYF. The CDR3 nucleotides read TGCAGCGTTGAAGCGGACCACTACGAGCAGTACTTC.